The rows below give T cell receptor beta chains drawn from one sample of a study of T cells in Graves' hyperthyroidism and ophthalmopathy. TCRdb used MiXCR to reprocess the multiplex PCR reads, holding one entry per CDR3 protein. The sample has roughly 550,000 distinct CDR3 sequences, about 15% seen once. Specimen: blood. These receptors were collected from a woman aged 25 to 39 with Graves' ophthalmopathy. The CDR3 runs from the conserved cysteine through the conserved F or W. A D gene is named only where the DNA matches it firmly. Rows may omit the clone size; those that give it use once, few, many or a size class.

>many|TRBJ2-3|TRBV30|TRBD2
CAWSTSGGSTDTQYF
TGTGCCTGGAGTACTAGCGGGGGAAGCACAGATACGCAGTATTTT
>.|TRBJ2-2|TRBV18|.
CASSPRRNTGELFF
TGTGCCAGCTCACCGAGACGGAACACCGGGGAGCTGTTTTTT
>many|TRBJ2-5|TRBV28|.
CASSLRQMGVGETQYF
TGTGCCAGCAGTTTACGCCAAATGGGGGTAGGAGAGACCCAGTACTTC
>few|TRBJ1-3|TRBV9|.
CASSVMDDSGNTIYF
TGTGCCAGCAGCGTCATGGATGACTCTGGAAACACCATATACTTT
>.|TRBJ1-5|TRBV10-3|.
CAIGDGAEPQHF
TGTGCCATCGGGGACGGGGCGGAGCCCCAGCATTTT
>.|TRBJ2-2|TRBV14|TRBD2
CASSPLTSGRKSGELFF
TGTGCCAGCAGCCCCCTGACTAGCGGGAGGAAATCCGGGGAGCTGTTTTTT
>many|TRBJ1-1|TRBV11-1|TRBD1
CASSRSNAGTGRYEAFF
TGTGCCAGCAGCCGATCGAATGCCGGGACAGGGAGATATGAAGCTTTCTTT
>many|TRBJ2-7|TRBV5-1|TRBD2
CASSLRTSGNRYEQYF
TGCGCCAGCAGCTTGCGAACTAGCGGGAACCGATACGAGCAGTACTTC
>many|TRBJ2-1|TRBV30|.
CAWVPWTDSNEQFF
TGTGCCTGGGTCCCTTGGACAGATTCCAATGAGCAGTTCTTC
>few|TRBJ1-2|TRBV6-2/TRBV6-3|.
CASLGPDRYGYTF
TGTGCCAGTCTCGGCCCGGACCGCTATGGCTACACCTTC
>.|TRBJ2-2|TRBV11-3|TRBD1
CASSPNRGKVTGELFF
TGTGCCAGCAGCCCAAACAGGGGGAAGGTCACCGGGGAGCTGTTTTTT
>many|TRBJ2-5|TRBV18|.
CASSPYRSETQYF
TGTGCCAGCTCACCATATCGTTCTGAGACCCAGTACTTC
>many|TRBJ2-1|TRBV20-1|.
CSGGAEHEQFF
TGCAGTGGAGGGGCCGAACATGAGCAGTTCTTC
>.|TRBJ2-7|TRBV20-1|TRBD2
CSAPTSGRAGIYEQYF
TGCAGTGCACCCACTAGCGGGAGGGCCGGGATCTACGAGCAGTACTTC
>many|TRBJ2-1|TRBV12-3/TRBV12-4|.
CASLDREVYNEQFF
TGTGCCAGCTTAGACAGGGAGGTTTACAATGAGCAGTTCTTC
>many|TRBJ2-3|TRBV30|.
CAWTQGRSTDTQYF
TGTGCCTGGACCCAGGGCCGCAGCACAGATACGCAGTATTTT
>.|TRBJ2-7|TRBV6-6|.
CASSYSADRTYEQYF
TGTGCCAGCAGTTACTCGGCCGACAGGACTTACGAGCAGTACTTC
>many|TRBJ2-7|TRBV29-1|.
CSVDGDLNEQYF
TGCAGCGTTGACGGGGATCTGAACGAGCAGTACTTC